This TCR beta chain was observed in a study of blood T cell repertoires in COVID-19. Trimming shortened V by 2 bases and J by 7 bases, and 12 bases separated the two germline ends. The CDR3 sequence is 13 residues long. Repertoires were generated with immunoSEQ multiplex PCR, while TCRdb's copy carries only in-frame clones and drops some. The sample has roughly 150,000 clones, over 80% seen once; the top ten hold around 5%. This clonotype was obtained from a man aged 65-85 years who had been exposed to COVID-19. The sequenced sample was PBMCs or T cells enriched from blood (not recorded which). The chain couples TRBV12-3 or TRBV12-4 to TRBJ2-7, with D unclear. DNA for the CDR3: TGTGCCAGCAGTTTAAATGCACCCCAGGAGCAGTACTTC. The encoded protein is CASSLNAPQEQYF.